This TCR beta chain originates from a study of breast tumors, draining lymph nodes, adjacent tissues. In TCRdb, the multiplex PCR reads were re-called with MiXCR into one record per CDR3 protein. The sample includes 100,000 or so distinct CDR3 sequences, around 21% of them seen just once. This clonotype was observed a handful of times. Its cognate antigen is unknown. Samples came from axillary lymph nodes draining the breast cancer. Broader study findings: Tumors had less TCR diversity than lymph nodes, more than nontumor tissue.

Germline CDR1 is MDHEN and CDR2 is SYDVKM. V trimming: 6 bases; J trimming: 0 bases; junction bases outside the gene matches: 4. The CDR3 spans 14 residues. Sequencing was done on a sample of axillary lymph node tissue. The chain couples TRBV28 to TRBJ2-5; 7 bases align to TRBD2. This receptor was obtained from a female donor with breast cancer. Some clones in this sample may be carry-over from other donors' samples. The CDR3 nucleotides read TGTGCCAGCAGCTCTAGCGGCTACCAAGAGACCCAGTACTTC. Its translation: CASSSSGYQETQYF.